This T cell receptor (beta chain) emerged from a study of human T cells and chemical hapten exposure. Overall study context: Slight differences in pooled library volume were the main source of varying TCR yields across samples.

This clonotype was observed at least ten times. TCRdb processed the RACE reads anew with MiXCR; each CDR3 protein has one entry. Of tens of thousands of distinct CDR3 sequences in the sample, 5.8% are singletons; the top ten hold 4.5% to 6.5%. Time point meaning: patch test 3, about 24 weeks after DPC sensitization. The treatment was: therapeutic diphenylcyclopropenone sensitization with weekly scalp DPC. Looked up from germline, CDR1 is SGHTA and CDR2 is FQGNSA. The CDR3 spans 15 residues. Trimming removed 5 bases at V and 9 bases at J, with 21 bases between. This specimen was whole blood, taken in connection with sensitization to the hapten diphenylcyclopropenone (DPC). The receptor was isolated from a man younger than 45 with alopecia areata. Some clones in this sample may be carry-over from other donors' samples. This rearrangement joins TRBV7-2 to TRBJ2-3; D ambiguous. The CDR3 DNA follows: TGTGCCAGCAGCCCGGGCAGGTCCACCACTTTAACGCAGTATTTT. This codes for CASSPGRSTTLTQYF. Complete variable domain (other parts from reference TRBV7-2 and TRBJ2-3): GAGVSQSPSNKVTEKGKDVELRCDPISGHTALYWYRQSLGQGLEFLIYFQGNSAPDKSGLPSDRFSAERTGGSVSTLTIQRTQQEDSAVYLCASSPGRSTTLTQYFGPGTRLTVL.